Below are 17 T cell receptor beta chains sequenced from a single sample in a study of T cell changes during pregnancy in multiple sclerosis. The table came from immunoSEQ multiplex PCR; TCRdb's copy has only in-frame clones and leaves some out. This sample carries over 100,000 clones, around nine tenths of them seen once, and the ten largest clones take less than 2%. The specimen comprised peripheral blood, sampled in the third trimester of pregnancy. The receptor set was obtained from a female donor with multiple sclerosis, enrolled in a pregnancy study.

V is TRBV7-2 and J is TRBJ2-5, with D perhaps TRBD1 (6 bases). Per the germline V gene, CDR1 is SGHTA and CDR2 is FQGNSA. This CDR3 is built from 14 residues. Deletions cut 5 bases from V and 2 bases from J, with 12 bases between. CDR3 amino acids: CASSRDRSQETQYF. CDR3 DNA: TGTGCCAGCAGCCGAGACAGGAGTCAAGAGACCCAGTACTTC.

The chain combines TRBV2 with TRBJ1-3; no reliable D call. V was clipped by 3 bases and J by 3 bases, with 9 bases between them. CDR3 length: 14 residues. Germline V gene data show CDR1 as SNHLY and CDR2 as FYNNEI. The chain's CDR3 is CASSDSGFGNTIYF. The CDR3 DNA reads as TGTGCCAGCAGTGATAGCGGATTTGGAAACACCATATATTTT. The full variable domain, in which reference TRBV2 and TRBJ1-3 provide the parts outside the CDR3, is EPEVTQTPSHQVTQMGQEVILRCVPISNHLYFYWYRQILGQKVEFLVSFYNNEISEKSEIFDDQFSVERPDGSNFTLKIRSTKLEDSAMYFCASSDSGFGNTIYFGEGSWLTVV.

The CDR3 loop reads CASSLAGGLGELFF. The CDR3 region has the DNA TGTGCCAGCAGCTTAGCGGGAGGCCTCGGGGAGCTGTTTTTT. V is TRBV5-8 and J is TRBJ2-2; TRBD2 matches at 9 bases. The CDR3 is 14 amino acids. Germline lookup yields CDR1 SGHTS and CDR2 YDEGEE. V lost 2 bases and J lost 7; bases outside the gene matches: 3.

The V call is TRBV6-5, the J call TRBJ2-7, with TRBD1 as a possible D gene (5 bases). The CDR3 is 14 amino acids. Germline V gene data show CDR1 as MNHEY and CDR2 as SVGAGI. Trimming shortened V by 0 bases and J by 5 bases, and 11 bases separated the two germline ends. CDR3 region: CASSYSGELDEQYF. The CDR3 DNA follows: TGTGCCAGCAGTTACTCAGGGGAACTCGACGAGCAGTACTTC.

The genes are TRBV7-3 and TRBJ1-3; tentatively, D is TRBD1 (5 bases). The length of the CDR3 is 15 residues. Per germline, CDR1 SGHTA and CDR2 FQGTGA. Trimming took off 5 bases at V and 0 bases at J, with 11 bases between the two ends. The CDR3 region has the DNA TGTGCCAGCAGCCCCGGACACTACTCTGGAAACACCATATATTTT. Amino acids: CASSPGHYSGNTIYF.

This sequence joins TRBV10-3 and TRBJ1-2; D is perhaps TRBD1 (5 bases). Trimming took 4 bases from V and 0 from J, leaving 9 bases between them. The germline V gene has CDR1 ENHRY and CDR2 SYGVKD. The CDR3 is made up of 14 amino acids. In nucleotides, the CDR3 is TGTGCCATCAGTGCGGGGGGAGCTAACTATGGCTACACCTTC. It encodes CAISAGGANYGYTF.

DNA for the CDR3: TGCGCCAGCAGTCAGGGTGGCTACGAGCAGTACTTC. Translating it yields CASSQGGYEQYF. J is TRBJ2-7 and V is TRBV5-1; TRBD1 might be the D (5 bases). CDR3 length: 12 amino acids. CDR1 is SGHRS and CDR2 is YFSETQ in the germline V gene. The V end lost 5 bases, the J end lost 3 bases, and 9 bases lay between the germline ends.

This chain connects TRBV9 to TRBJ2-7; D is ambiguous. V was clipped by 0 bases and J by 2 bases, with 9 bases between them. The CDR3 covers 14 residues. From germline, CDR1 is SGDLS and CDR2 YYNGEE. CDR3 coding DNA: TGTGCCAGCAGCGTAGATGGGCGAACCTACGAGCAGTACTTC. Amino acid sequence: CASSVDGRTYEQYF.

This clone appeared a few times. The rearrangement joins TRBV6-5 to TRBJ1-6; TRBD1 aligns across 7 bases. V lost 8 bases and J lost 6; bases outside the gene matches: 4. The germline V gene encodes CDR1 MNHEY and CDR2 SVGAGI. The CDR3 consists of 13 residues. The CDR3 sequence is CASQAGGNSPLHF. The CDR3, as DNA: TGTGCCAGCCAGGCAGGGGGTAATTCACCCCTCCACTTT.

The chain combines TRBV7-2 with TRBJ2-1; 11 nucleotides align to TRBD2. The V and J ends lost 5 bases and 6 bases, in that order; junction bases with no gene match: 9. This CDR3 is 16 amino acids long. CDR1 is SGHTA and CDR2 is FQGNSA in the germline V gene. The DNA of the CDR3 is TGTGCCAGCAGCACCCCGACTAGCGGGATGCGCAATGAGCAGTTCTTC. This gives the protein CASSTPTSGMRNEQFF.

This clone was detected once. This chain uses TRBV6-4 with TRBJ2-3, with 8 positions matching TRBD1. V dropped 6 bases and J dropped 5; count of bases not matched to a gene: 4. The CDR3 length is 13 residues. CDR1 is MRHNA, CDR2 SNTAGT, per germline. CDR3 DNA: TGTGCCAGCAGATCCACAGGGGGAGATACGCAGTATTTT. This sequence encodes CASRSTGGDTQYF.

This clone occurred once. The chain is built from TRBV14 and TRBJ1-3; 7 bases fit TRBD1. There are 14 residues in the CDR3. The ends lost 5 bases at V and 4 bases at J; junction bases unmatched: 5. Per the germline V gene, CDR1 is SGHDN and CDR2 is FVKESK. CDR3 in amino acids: CASSIRQGGNTIYF. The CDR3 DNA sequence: TGTGCCAGCAGCATCCGACAGGGAGGAAACACCATATATTTT.

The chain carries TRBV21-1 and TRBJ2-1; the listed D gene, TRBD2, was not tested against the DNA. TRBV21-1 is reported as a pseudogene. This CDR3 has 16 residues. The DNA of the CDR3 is TGTGCCAGCAGCACCATCCTAGCGGGGGTGGCGAATGAGCAGTTCTTC. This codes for CASSTILAGVANEQFF.

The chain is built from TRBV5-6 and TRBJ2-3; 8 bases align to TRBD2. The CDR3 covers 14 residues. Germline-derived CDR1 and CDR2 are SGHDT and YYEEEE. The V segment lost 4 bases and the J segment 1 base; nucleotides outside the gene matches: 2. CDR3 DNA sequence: TGTGCCAGCAGCCCGACTAGCGGCACAGATACGCAGTATTTT. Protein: CASSPTSGTDTQYF.

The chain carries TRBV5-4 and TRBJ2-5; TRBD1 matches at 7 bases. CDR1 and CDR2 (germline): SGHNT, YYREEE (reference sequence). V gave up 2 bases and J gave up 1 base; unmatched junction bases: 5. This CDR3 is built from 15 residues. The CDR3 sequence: CASSLQGTIQETQYF. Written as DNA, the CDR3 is TGTGCCAGCAGCTTACAGGGGACCATCCAAGAGACCCAGTACTTC.

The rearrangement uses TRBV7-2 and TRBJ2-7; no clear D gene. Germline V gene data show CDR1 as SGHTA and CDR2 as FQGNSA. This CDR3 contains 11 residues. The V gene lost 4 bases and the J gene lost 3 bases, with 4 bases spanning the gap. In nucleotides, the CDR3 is TGTGCCAGCAGCTCTCTCTACGAGCAGTACTTC. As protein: CASSSLYEQYF.

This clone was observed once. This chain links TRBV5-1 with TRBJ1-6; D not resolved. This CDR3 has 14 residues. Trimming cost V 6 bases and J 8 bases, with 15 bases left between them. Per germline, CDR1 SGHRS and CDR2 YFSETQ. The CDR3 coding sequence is TGCGCCAGCACGATTGGGCAGGATTATTCACCCCTCCACTTT. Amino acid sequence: CASTIGQDYSPLHF.